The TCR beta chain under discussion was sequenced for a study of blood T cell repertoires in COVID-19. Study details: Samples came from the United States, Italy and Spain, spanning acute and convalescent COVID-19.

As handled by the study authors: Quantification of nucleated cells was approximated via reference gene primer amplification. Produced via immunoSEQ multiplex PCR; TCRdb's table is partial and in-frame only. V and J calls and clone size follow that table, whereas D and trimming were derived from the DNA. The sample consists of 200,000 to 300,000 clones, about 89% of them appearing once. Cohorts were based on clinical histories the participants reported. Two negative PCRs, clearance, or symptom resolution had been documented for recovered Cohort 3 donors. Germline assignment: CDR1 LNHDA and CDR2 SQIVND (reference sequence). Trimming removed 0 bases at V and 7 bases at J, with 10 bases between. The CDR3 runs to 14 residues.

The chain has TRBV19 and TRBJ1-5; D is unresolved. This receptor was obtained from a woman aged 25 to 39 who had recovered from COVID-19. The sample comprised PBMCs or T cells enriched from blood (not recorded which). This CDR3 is CASSIDRRLQPQHF. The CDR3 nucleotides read TGTGCCAGTAGTATAGATCGGAGACTACAGCCCCAGCATTTT.